Following are 32 T cell receptor beta chains from one sample sequenced in a study of Ad26.COV2.S vaccination and SARS-CoV-2 variants. Clones were sequenced by immunoSEQ multiplex PCR, and TCRdb holds only the in-frame ones, with some missing. The top ten hold approximately 5.1% of the sample, which has around 140,000 clones, 86% seen once. Sequences were derived from peripheral blood, sampled after recovery from COVID-19. All receptors derive from a human donor who had recovered from COVID-19.

The chain recombines TRBV5-6 with TRBJ1-2; no firm D call. This CDR3 has 11 amino acids. Germline CDR1 SGHDT, CDR2 YYEEEE. V gave up 0 bases and J gave up 8 bases, with 5 bases separating them. Written as DNA, the CDR3 is TGTGCCAGCAGCTTGGGGGTGGGCTACACCTTC. It translates to CASSLGVGYTF.

The chain employs TRBV6-5 and TRBJ1-3, with D unresolved. In germline, CDR1 is MNHEY, CDR2 SVGAGI. V gave up 0 bases and J gave up 2 bases, with 8 bases separating them. This CDR3 contains 15 residues. The CDR3 DNA reads TGTGCCAGCAGTTACTCCAATCAAGCTGGAAACACCATATATTTT. Translating it yields CASSYSNQAGNTIYF.

The chain links TRBV5-6 to TRBJ1-1; TRBD1 aligns across 7 bases. Losses at the gene ends were 6 bases for V and 5 bases for J; bases not matched to a gene: 7. Germline CDR1 is SGHDT and CDR2 is YYEEEE. The CDR3 extends over 13 amino acids. The CDR3 sequence is CASTVTGRTEAFF. The CDR3 DNA is TGTGCCAGCACCGTGACAGGGAGGACTGAAGCTTTCTTT. The full variable domain, rest sourced from reference TRBV5-6 and TRBJ1-1, is DAGVTQSPTHLIKTRGQQVTLRCSPKSGHDTVSWYQQALGQGPQFIFQYYEEEERQRGNFPDRFSGHQFPNYSSELNVNALLLGDSALYLCASTVTGRTEAFFGQGTRLTVV.

This chain uses TRBV9 with TRBJ2-3; D is uncertain. The CDR3 extends over 12 amino acids. Trimming took 3 bases from V and 2 from J, leaving 4 bases between them. CDR1 is SGDLS and CDR2 is YYNGEE in the germline V gene. The CDR3 reads CASSGITDTQYF. CDR3 nucleotides: TGTGCCAGCAGCGGCATCACAGATACGCAGTATTTT.

The chain is built from TRBV9 and TRBJ2-5; D is perhaps TRBD1 (6 bases). Germline V gives CDR1 SGDLS, CDR2 YYNGEE. CDR3 length: 15 residues. The ends were cut back, 0 bases at V and 6 bases at J, with 15 bases in the middle. The CDR3 loop is CASSVEVGQGKTQYF. The CDR3 DNA reads as TGTGCCAGCAGCGTAGAAGTTGGGCAGGGGAAGACCCAGTACTTC.

The chain carries TRBV3-1 (or the pseudogene TRBV3-2) and TRBJ2-6, with 9 bases aligning to TRBD1. CDR1 and CDR2 (germline): LGHDT, YNNKEL (reference sequence). Germline trimming cut 5 bases from V and 1 base from J; bases unmatched to any gene: 6. This CDR3 is built from 17 residues. The CDR3 sequence is CASSSGTGFSGANVLTF. CDR3 DNA: TGTGCCAGCAGCTCCGGGACAGGGTTTTCTGGGGCCAACGTCCTGACTTTC.

This clone was seen a handful of times. The J gene is TRBJ1-5, the V gene TRBV27; D not resolved. Trimming cost V 10 bases and J 6 bases, with 13 bases left between them. There are 12 residues in the CDR3. Germline V gene sequence: CDR1 MNHEY, CDR2 SMNVEV (reference sequence). DNA of the CDR3: TGTGCCAAAAGAGCGGGCCGTCAGCCCCAGCATTTT. Translation gives CAKRAGRQPQHF.

CDR3 coding DNA: TGCAGCGTATTAGCCCGCGTACGGTTAGATACGCAGTATTTT. This translates into CSVLARVRLDTQYF. The V call is TRBV29-1, the J call TRBJ2-3, with unresolved D. The germline V gene has CDR1 SQVTM and CDR2 ANQGSEA. V lost 6 bases and J 5 bases, leaving 18 bases between the germline ends. The CDR3 has 14 residues.

The chain recombines TRBV30 with TRBJ1-2; D is unclear. Trimming pared 0 bases from V and 7 bases from J, leaving 9 bases between. Germline values: CDR1 GTSNPN, CDR2 SVGIG (reference sequence). The CDR3 loop spans 12 amino acids. The CDR3 coding sequence is TGTGCCTGGAGTGTGTCCCCGGGTGGCTACACCTTC. This sequence encodes CAWSVSPGGYTF.

The chain combines TRBV7-2 with TRBJ2-3; weak D call: TRBD1 (5 bases). CDR1 SGHTA and CDR2 FQGNSA come from the germline V gene. The ends were cut back, 5 bases at V and 0 bases at J, with 12 bases in the middle. This CDR3 has 15 residues. In DNA form, the CDR3 reads TGTGCCAGCAGCGTTGGACATGCTAGCACAGATACGCAGTATTTT. This translates into CASSVGHASTDTQYF.

The chain joins TRBV10-3 to TRBJ1-3; no clear D. Trimming left V 5 bases short and J 0 bases short, with 2 bases between. The CDR3 length is 12 residues. Germline values: CDR1 ENHRY, CDR2 SYGVKD. The CDR3 loop is CAISTSGNTIYF. CDR3 nucleotides: TGTGCCATCAGTACCTCTGGAAACACCATATATTTT.

This clone was seen more than once but under ten times. This chain links TRBV2 with TRBJ2-7, with D maybe TRBD1 (6 bases). Germline CDR1 and CDR2: SNHLY and FYNNEI. V was trimmed by 6 bases and J by 2 bases, leaving 14 bases between them. The length of the CDR3 is 14 residues. The CDR3 loop reads CASRLGHRTYEQYF. In nucleotides, the CDR3 is TGTGCCAGCAGGCTGGGACACCGAACCTACGAGCAGTACTTC.

The chain links TRBV2 to TRBJ1-1, with 12 bases aligning to TRBD1. Trimming at V came to 6 bases and at J to 0 bases, leaving 5 bases not matched to a gene. CDR1 is SNHLY and CDR2 is FYNNEI in the germline V gene. The CDR3 extends over 16 amino acids. CDR3 nucleotide sequence: TGTGCCAGCAGGAAAGGGACAGGGGGCATGAACACTGAAGCTTTCTTT. It specifies CASRKGTGGMNTEAFF.

The chain couples TRBV21-1 to TRBJ2-7; TRBD1 reflects the table's D call only, with no check against the DNA. TRBV21-1 corresponds to a pseudogene. CDR3 size: 14 residues. The CDR3 bases are TGTGCCAGCGCGTACAGGGGGCTTGAGTACGAGCAGTACTTC. This gives the protein CASAYRGLEYEQYF.

This rearrangement joins TRBV7-2 to TRBJ1-4, with D perhaps matching TRBD1 (6 bases). V was shortened by 5 bases and J by 0 bases, with 16 bases between the two germline ends. The CDR3 sequence is 17 residues long. Germline V gene lookup returns CDR1 SGHTA and CDR2 FQGNSA. CDR3 DNA sequence: TGTGCCAGCAGCCTCGACCTCACAGGGTCAACTAATGAAAAACTGTTTTTT. Translated: CASSLDLTGSTNEKLFF.

The rearrangement links TRBV29-1 to TRBJ1-2; D ambiguous. Germline loops: CDR1 SQVTM, CDR2 ANQGSEA. The CDR3 runs to 13 residues. The V and J ends lost 5 bases and 2 bases respectively, with 12 bases between them. The CDR3 reads CSVSSGGNYGYTF. In DNA, the CDR3 is TGCAGCGTTAGTTCAGGCGGGAACTATGGCTACACCTTC.

The CDR3 sequence is CASSTRVRIGYTF. The DNA of the CDR3 is TGTGCCAGCAGTACCAGGGTGAGGATCGGCTACACCTTC. J is TRBJ1-2 and V is TRBV12-3 or TRBV12-4; weak D call: TRBD1 (5 bases). This CDR3 is 13 amino acids long. V shed 5 bases and J shed 8 bases, with 15 bases lying between them.

The chain recombines TRBV6-5 with TRBJ1-2, with 10 nucleotides matching TRBD1. CDR1 MNHEY and CDR2 SVGAGI come from the germline V gene. The CDR3 is 15 amino acids. With 6 bases clipped from V and 7 bases from J, the junction kept 11 bases outside the gene matches. The CDR3 DNA reads as TGTGCCAGCAGGGCCGGGACAGGGGTTCTAGCTGGCTACACCTTC. This translates into CASRAGTGVLAGYTF.

The chain carries TRBV20-1 and TRBJ2-1; unclear D gene. Germline V gene lookup returns CDR1 DFQATT and CDR2 SNEGSKA (reference sequence). The CDR3 has 11 residues. V lost 3 bases and J 6 bases, leaving 6 bases between the germline ends. For the CDR3, the DNA is TGCAGTGCTAGTGGCCTCAATGAGCAGTTCTTC. It is translated as CSASGLNEQFF.

The chain uses TRBV7-9 and TRBJ1-2; 9 nucleotides align to TRBD1. V shed 3 bases and J 2 bases; nucleotides not matched to a gene: 7. Germline assignment: CDR1 SEHNR and CDR2 FQNEAQ (reference sequence). The CDR3 contains 16 residues. The CDR3 loop reads CASSFRDRDRNYGYTF. The CDR3 bases are TGTGCCAGCAGCTTCCGGGACAGGGATCGGAACTATGGCTACACCTTC. Based on the CDR3 plus reference TRBV7-9 and TRBJ1-2, the full variable domain is DTGVSQNPRHKITKRGQNVTFRCDPISEHNRLYWYRQTLGQGPEFLTYFQNEAQLEKSRLLSDRFSAERPKGSFSTLEIQRTEQGDSAMYLCASSFRDRDRNYGYTFGSGTRLTVV.

This clone was found once. The chain is built from TRBV7-2 and TRBJ2-5; 9 bases are a match to TRBD2. V lost 5 bases to trimming and J lost 4 bases; unmatched junction nucleotides: 11. This CDR3 has 16 amino acids. Germline V gene sequence: CDR1 SGHTA, CDR2 FQGNSA. The CDR3 protein is CASSLVAGAPPETQYF. The CDR3 nucleotides read TGTGCCAGCAGCCTCGTAGCGGGGGCTCCCCCAGAGACCCAGTACTTC.

The chain uses TRBV6-5 and TRBJ1-5; D call uncertain. The ends were cut back, 0 bases at V and 6 bases at J, with 3 bases in the middle. The germline V gene encodes CDR1 MNHEY and CDR2 SVGAGI. The CDR3 runs 12 residues. The CDR3 here is CASSYSGQPQHF. For the CDR3, the DNA is TGTGCCAGCAGTTACTCCGGTCAGCCCCAGCATTTT.

The genes are TRBV5-6 and TRBJ2-3, with D uncertain. The CDR3 runs 14 residues. Germline assignment: CDR1 SGHDT and CDR2 YYEEEE. V was shortened by 0 bases and J by 7 bases, with 12 bases between the two germline ends. The CDR3: CASSLDSSVHTQYF. The CDR3 DNA reads TGTGCCAGCAGCTTGGACAGCTCGGTACATACGCAGTATTTT.

The gene calls are TRBV28 and TRBJ1-2; the match to TRBD1 covers 10 bases. Germline CDR1 reads MDHEN; CDR2 reads SYDVKM. The V gene end was trimmed by 6 bases and the J gene end by 4 bases; junction bases not matched to a gene: 5. This CDR3 comprises 14 residues. CDR3 DNA: TGTGCCAGCAGGAGACAGGGGGCGATCTATGGCTACACCTTC. Its translation is CASRRQGAIYGYTF.

The chain joins TRBV27 to TRBJ2-7, with 11 positions matching TRBD2. CDR3 length: 15 residues. Germline V gene lookup returns CDR1 MNHEY and CDR2 SMNVEV (reference sequence). The trim removed 6 bases at V and 2 bases at J, leaving 6 bases unmatched. The CDR3 DNA reads TGTGCCAGCAGGTCTGGGACTAGCGGAGCCTACGAGCAGTACTTC. Protein: CASRSGTSGAYEQYF.

The chain recombines TRBV16 with TRBJ1-2; 9 bases map to TRBD1. Germline V lookup: CDR1 KGHSY, CDR2 FQNENV. The J segment lost 4 bases and the V segment lost 4 bases, leaving 7 bases of the junction unmatched. There are 15 residues in the CDR3. CDR3 DNA: TGTGCCAGCAGCCTTCGACAGGGGGTGGGCTATGGCTACACCTTC. Translating gives CASSLRQGVGYGYTF.

The chain joins TRBV28 to TRBJ2-2, with 9 nucleotides matching TRBD1. After removal of 3 bases from V and 9 bases from J, the junction contained 11 bases not matched to a gene. The CDR3 is 16 residues long. Per the germline V gene, CDR1 is MDHEN and CDR2 is SYDVKM. The CDR3 region has the DNA TGTGCCAGCAGTTTTATCGGACAGGGGACTGTTTGGGAGCTGTTTTTT. Protein: CASSFIGQGTVWELFF.

V and J are TRBV7-9 and TRBJ2-7; 7 nucleotides align to TRBD2. Trimming took 3 bases from V and 2 from J; bases not matched to a gene: 4. From germline, CDR1 is SEHNR and CDR2 FQNEAQ (reference sequence). This CDR3 has 14 amino acids. Written as DNA, the CDR3 is TGTGCCAGCAGCTTGCGGGGGAAGACCTACGAGCAGTACTTC. It is translated as CASSLRGKTYEQYF. Full variable domain (remainder filled in from reference TRBV7-9 and TRBJ2-7): DTGVSQNPRHKITKRGQNVTFRCDPISEHNRLYWYRQTLGQGPEFLTYFQNEAQLEKSRLLSDRFSAERPKGSFSTLEIQRTEQGDSAMYLCASSLRGKTYEQYFGPGTRLTVT.

The J gene is TRBJ2-2, the V gene TRBV10-1; 10 positions agree with TRBD2. V shed 10 bases and J 6 bases; nucleotides not matched to a gene: 8. Germline lookup yields CDR1 WNHNN and CDR2 SYGVQD (reference sequence). This CDR3 spans 14 amino acids. DNA of the CDR3: TGCGCCAACGGGACTAGCGCTTACTCCGGGGAGCTGTTTTTT. This gives the protein CANGTSAYSGELFF.

The chain has TRBV6-6 and TRBJ2-2; D gene uncertain. Per the germline V gene, CDR1 is MNHNY and CDR2 is SVGAGI (reference sequence). The CDR3 contains 15 residues. Trimming took 0 bases from V and 7 from J, leaving 12 bases between them. The CDR3 reads CASSYSLSDIGELFF. The DNA for the CDR3 is TGTGCCAGCAGTTACTCTCTCTCTGATATCGGGGAGCTGTTTTTT.

This chain joins TRBV28 and TRBJ1-1; D unclear. This CDR3 comprises 13 residues. The germline gives CDR1 MDHEN, CDR2 SYDVKM. Trimming removed 5 bases at V and 4 bases at J, with 11 bases between. For the CDR3, the DNA is TGTGCCAGCAGTCCCGACTTAATCACTGAAGCTTTCTTT. It specifies CASSPDLITEAFF.

This chain joins TRBV11-2 and TRBJ2-2; 14 bases fit TRBD2. Per the germline V gene, CDR1 is SGHAT and CDR2 is FQNNGV. The V segment lost 5 bases and the J segment 6 bases; nucleotides outside the gene matches: 5. The CDR3 is made up of 16 amino acids. CDR3 region: CASSTTSGGVAGELFF. The CDR3 DNA reads as TGTGCCAGCAGCACGACTAGCGGGGGGGTGGCCGGGGAGCTGTTTTTT. Complete variable domain (other parts from reference TRBV11-2 and TRBJ2-2): EAGVAQSPRYKIIEKRQSVAFWCNPISGHATLYWYQQILGQGPKLLIQFQNNGVVDDSQLPKDRFSAERLKGVDSTLKIQPAKLEDSAVYLCASSTTSGGVAGELFFGEGSRLTVL.